What follows describes a single TCR beta chain. The sample comes from a study of blood T cell repertoires in COVID-19. Study-wide background: Specimens from acute and convalescent COVID-19 originated in the United States, Italy and Spain. PBMCs, B-cell-depleted T cells, or T cells provided the cDNA or gDNA that made up the material.

This CDR3 is built from 14 residues. V shed 4 bases and J shed 7 bases, with 14 bases lying between them. Germline V gives CDR1 LNHDA, CDR2 SQIVND (reference sequence). As handled by the study authors: Amplification from reference gene primers served as the basis for estimated nucleated cell counts. Some clones are missing from TCRdb's copy, which holds only in-frame ones; the method was immunoSEQ multiplex PCR. The V and J calls and clone size come from that table; D and trimming were worked out from the DNA. The table shows hundreds of thousands of clones, with 87% occurring only once. This chain uses TRBV19 with TRBJ2-1; D gene ambiguous. The TCR sequence derives from a woman aged 40 to 50 who had recovered from COVID-19. Source material: peripheral blood. Here the CDR3 DNA reads TGTGCCAGTAGTACCCCCTTTCGTGAGAATGAGCAGTTCTTC. Translation gives CASSTPFRENEQFF. Supplemented by reference TRBV19 and TRBJ2-1, the full variable domain reads DGGITQSPKYLFRKEGQNVTLSCEQNLNHDAMYWYRQDPGQGLRLIYYSQIVNDFQKGDIAEGYSVSREKKESFPLTVTSAQKNPTAFYLCASSTPFRENEQFFGPGTRLTVL.